The 25 T cell receptor beta chains in this list originate from one sample, sequenced in a study of T-cell memory formation after mild COVID-19. From the 5' RACE reads, TCRdb called clonotypes with MiXCR, one entry per CDR3 protein. Here the sample spans fewer than 400,000 distinct CDR3 sequences, 10% to 15% being singletons. Sequencing was done on a sample of PBMCs or a T cell subset sorted from them (not recorded which). Receptors originate from a young man who had mild COVID-19 (a few samples of this study predate the infection). Cell type and time point are not known.

This clonotype has only a few counts. The chain couples TRBV6-1 to TRBJ1-2; a possible D gene is TRBD1 (6 bases). The CDR3 totals 13 residues. Trimming took 2 bases from V and 8 from J, leaving 12 bases between them. CDR1 is MNHNS and CDR2 is SASEGT in the germline V gene. The CDR3 coding sequence is TGTGCCAGCAGTGAAATGAACAGGGACGGCTACACCTTC. Translation: CASSEMNRDGYTF.

The gene calls are TRBV11-2 and TRBJ1-4, with D possibly TRBD1 on 5 matching bases. The V end was cut by 5 bases, the J end by 0 bases, with 13 bases between. Germline lookup yields CDR1 SGHAT and CDR2 FQNNGV. This CDR3 contains 16 residues. CDR3 in DNA: TGTGCCAGCAGCCCCCTTGAGGGGCCAACTAATGAAAAACTGTTTTTT. This sequence encodes CASSPLEGPTNEKLFF.

The chain joins TRBV7-8 to TRBJ2-1, with TRBD2 identical over 10 bases. The CDR3 totals 14 residues. The V gene end was trimmed by 6 bases and the J gene end by 6 bases; junction bases not matched to a gene: 5. Germline V gene data show CDR1 as SGHVS and CDR2 as FQNEAQ. The CDR3 bases are TGTGCCAGCAGTGAGCGGGGGGGCCCCAATGAGCAGTTCTTC. Its protein is CASSERGGPNEQFF. Based on the CDR3 plus reference TRBV7-8 and TRBJ2-1, the full variable domain is GAGVSQSPRYKVAKRGQDVALRCDPISGHVSLFWYQQALGQGPEFLTYFQNEAQLDKSGLPSDRFFAERPEGSVSTLKIQRTQQEDSAVYLCASSERGGPNEQFFGPGTRLTVL.

This clonotype was recorded a few times. For the CDR3, the DNA is TGCGCCAGCAGCCAAGATTCCTCAGATACGCAGTATTTT. It encodes CASSQDSSDTQYF. V usage is TRBV4-3 and J usage is TRBJ2-3; D remains ambiguous. Trimming shortened V by 0 bases and J by 4 bases, and 5 bases separated the two germline ends. CDR1 is LGHNA, CDR2 YSLEER, per germline. The CDR3 runs 13 residues.

This clonotype was picked up a small number of times. One junction end disagrees with the germline gene, perhaps due to a read error. The chain has TRBV29-1 and TRBJ2-7, with a weak D call TRBD1 (5 bases). From germline, CDR1 is SQVTM and CDR2 ANQGSEA. This CDR3 spans 15 amino acids. This chain's CDR3 is CSVKDDSRPSYEQYF. The CDR3 DNA follows: TGCAGCGTTAAAGACGACAGCAGACCATCCTACGAGCAGTACTTC.

The sample holds a few counts of this clonotype. The CDR3 sequence: CATKSTGVGTEAFF. In DNA, the CDR3 is TGTGCCACCAAATCAACAGGGGTGGGAACTGAAGCTTTCTTT. The chain links TRBV2 to TRBJ1-1, with 7 bases aligning to TRBD1. Germline values: CDR1 SNHLY, CDR2 FYNNEI. The CDR3 covers 14 residues. Unmatched junction bases numbered 13, after V lost 10 bases and J lost 5 bases.

This clonotype has only a few counts. The chain links TRBV7-9 to TRBJ2-7; 10 bases match TRBD1. Germline V lookup: CDR1 SEHNR, CDR2 FQNEAQ (reference sequence). The CDR3 is made up of 16 amino acids. V shed 5 bases and J 0 bases; nucleotides not matched to a gene: 7. The DNA for the CDR3 is TGTGCCAGCAGCCAGACAGGGGGCGAGGGCTCCTACGAGCAGTACTTC. Protein sequence: CASSQTGGEGSYEQYF.

This clonotype was recorded at least ten times. V is TRBV5-1 and J is TRBJ2-2; D is possibly TRBD1 (6 bases). There are 14 residues in the CDR3. Looked up from germline, CDR1 is SGHRS and CDR2 is YFSETQ. V dropped 3 bases and J dropped 2 bases, with 8 bases sitting between them. CDR3 DNA: TGCGCCAGCAGCTGGGGACAAAACACCGGGGAGCTGTTTTTT. Protein: CASSWGQNTGELFF.

This clonotype was seen repeatedly, ten times or more. The chain links TRBV12-5 to TRBJ2-7; TRBD1 might be the D (6 bases). The CDR3 contains 14 residues. The germline V and J ends were trimmed by 8 bases and 3 bases, with 17 bases remaining between them. The V gene's germline CDR1 is LGHNT and CDR2 FRNRAP. CDR3: CASSNRVGNYEQYF. The CDR3 coding sequence is TGTGCTAGTTCCAACAGGGTGGGTAACTACGAGCAGTACTTC.

The chain recombines TRBV20-1 with TRBJ1-4, with unresolved D. V lost 0 bases, J lost 8 bases, and 13 bases lay in between. This CDR3 is 14 amino acids long. Germline V gives CDR1 DFQATT, CDR2 SNEGSKA (reference sequence). The CDR3: CSARDRWVLEKLFF. Written as DNA, the CDR3 is TGCAGTGCTAGAGATCGGTGGGTTTTGGAAAAACTGTTTTTT.

This clonotype has a handful of counts. V gene TRBV5-1 combines with J gene TRBJ2-2; no definite D call. Germline V lookup: CDR1 SGHRS, CDR2 YFSETQ. The CDR3 is made up of 12 amino acids. Trimming left V 3 bases short and J 5 bases short, with 5 bases between. The CDR3 nucleotides read TGCGCCAGCAGCTCGGGTACCGGGGAGCTGTTTTTT. This codes for CASSSGTGELFF.

In its sample, this clonotype was seen a few times. The chain carries TRBV7-2 and TRBJ2-7, with D unclear. Trimming pared 1 base from V and 2 bases from J, leaving 9 bases between. CDR1 is SGHTA and CDR2 is FQGNSA in the germline V gene. The CDR3 contains 14 residues. CDR3 amino acids: CASSLETRAYEQYF. CDR3 nucleotides: TGTGCCAGCAGCTTAGAAACCCGGGCCTACGAGCAGTACTTC.

This clonotype was picked up a small number of times. The genes are TRBV27 and TRBJ1-4; tentatively, D is TRBD1 (6 bases). CDR3 length: 16 amino acids. In germline, CDR1 is MNHEY, CDR2 SMNVEV (reference sequence). The V and J ends lost 4 bases and 4 bases respectively, with 16 bases between them. The CDR3 bases are TGTGCCAGCAGTTCCGCGGGGGGCAGGAGTAATGAAAAACTGTTTTTT. This gives the protein CASSSAGGRSNEKLFF.

The chain uses TRBV10-1 and TRBJ2-7; no reliable D call. There are 13 residues in the CDR3. The V gene lost 0 bases and the J gene lost 4 bases, with 7 bases spanning the gap. Germline lookup yields CDR1 WNHNN and CDR2 SYGVQD (reference sequence). CDR3 amino acids: CASSESPGYEQYF. The CDR3 DNA reads TGCGCCAGCAGTGAGTCCCCAGGATACGAGCAGTACTTC.

The rearrangement links TRBV10-3 to TRBJ1-2; 8 bases map to TRBD1. From germline, CDR1 is ENHRY and CDR2 SYGVKD. The CDR3 is 16 amino acids. Trimming cost V 4 bases and J 6 bases; bases outside gene matches: 13. CDR3 protein: CAISGDDRGGVDGYTF. CDR3 bases: TGTGCCATCAGTGGGGACGACAGGGGAGGAGTGGATGGCTACACCTTC.

The V call is TRBV6-5, the J call TRBJ1-1; D not resolved. Trimming cost V 6 bases and J 4 bases, with 12 bases left between them. There are 13 residues in the CDR3. Germline CDR1 and CDR2: MNHEY and SVGAGI. CDR3 sequence: CASRNGFATEAFF. CDR3 DNA sequence: TGTGCCAGCAGGAACGGTTTTGCCACTGAAGCTTTCTTT.

CDR3 nucleotides: TGTGCCAGCAGTCCTATCAGACTAGCGGGGGTGGAGACCCAGTACTTC. Encoded protein: CASSPIRLAGVETQYF. The chain links TRBV12-3 or TRBV12-4 to TRBJ2-5; 12 bases align to TRBD2. V lost 5 bases and J lost 5; bases outside the gene matches: 9. The CDR3 length is 16 residues.

J is TRBJ2-1 and V is TRBV5-1; 9 bases map to TRBD1. Losses at the gene ends were 8 bases for V and 4 bases for J; bases not matched to a gene: 10. Germline V CDR1 and CDR2: SGHRS, YFSETQ. The CDR3 consists of 15 residues. CDR3 bases: TGCGCCAGTGCACAGGGGGCCGGGGGGTACAATGAGCAGTTCTTC. This gives the protein CASAQGAGGYNEQFF.

The chain links TRBV7-2 to TRBJ2-1, with a tentative D call TRBD2 (6 bases). Germline values: CDR1 SGHTA, CDR2 FQGNSA. This CDR3 is built from 15 residues. Trimming stripped 2 bases from V and 9 bases from J, with 17 bases between. The CDR3 nucleotides are TGTGCCAGCAGCTTAACGGGGGACCGAATAAGTGAGCAGTTCTTC. Its translation: CASSLTGDRISEQFF.

This chain joins TRBV4-1 and TRBJ2-7; D remains ambiguous. This CDR3 is 13 amino acids long. The V end lost 0 bases, the J end lost 2 bases, and 5 bases lay between the germline ends. From germline, CDR1 is MGHRA and CDR2 YSYEKL. In DNA, the CDR3 is TGCGCCAGCAGCCAAGATTTGACCTACGAGCAGTACGTC. It translates to CASSQDLTYEQYV.

This clonotype was picked up many times. V usage is TRBV12-3 or TRBV12-4 and J usage is TRBJ2-3, with unresolved D. CDR3 length: 13 residues. Trimming removed 5 bases from V and 4 bases from J, with 10 bases in between. The chain's CDR3 is CASSVLLADTQYF. The CDR3 DNA is TGTGCCAGCAGTGTCCTTCTCGCAGATACGCAGTATTTT.

This clonotype was seen a handful of times. The gene calls are TRBV29-1 and TRBJ1-2; D perhaps matches TRBD1 (5 bases). The V gene lost 6 bases and the J gene lost 6 bases, with 14 bases spanning the gap. CDR3 length equals 12 residues. CDR1 and CDR2 (germline): SQVTM, ANQGSEA. The CDR3, as DNA: TGCAGCGTCGAGGGGACCTTGGATGGCTACACCTTC. It yields the protein CSVEGTLDGYTF.

CDR3: CASSYYPGAGNSPLHF. CDR3 DNA sequence: TGTGCCAGCAGTTACTATCCAGGGGCGGGTAATTCACCCCTCCACTTT. V is TRBV6-2 or TRBV6-3 and J is TRBJ1-6; perhaps TRBD1 as D (6 bases). Germline loops: CDR1 MNHEY, CDR2 SVGEGT. The CDR3 has 16 amino acids. Between the trimmed V and J ends, which lost 1 base and 6 bases, there was a span of 13 bases.

This clonotype was seen a few times. V is TRBV10-3 and J is TRBJ1-1; D unresolved. Trimming stripped 0 bases from V and 0 bases from J, with 11 bases between. The CDR3 covers 16 residues. Germline V gives CDR1 ENHRY, CDR2 SYGVKD. CDR3 nucleotide sequence: TGTGCCATCAGTGAGTCCGGGGAGGTGGTGAACACTGAAGCTTTCTTT. It translates to CAISESGEVVNTEAFF.

V usage is TRBV4-1 and J usage is TRBJ1-2; no reliable D call. Germline assignment: CDR1 MGHRA and CDR2 YSYEKL. The ends were cut back, 3 bases at V and 2 bases at J, with 13 bases in the middle. This CDR3 has 15 amino acids. DNA of the CDR3: TGCGCCAGCAGCCAGGGGTTGATGGACAACTATGGCTACACCTTC. Translated, it gives CASSQGLMDNYGYTF.